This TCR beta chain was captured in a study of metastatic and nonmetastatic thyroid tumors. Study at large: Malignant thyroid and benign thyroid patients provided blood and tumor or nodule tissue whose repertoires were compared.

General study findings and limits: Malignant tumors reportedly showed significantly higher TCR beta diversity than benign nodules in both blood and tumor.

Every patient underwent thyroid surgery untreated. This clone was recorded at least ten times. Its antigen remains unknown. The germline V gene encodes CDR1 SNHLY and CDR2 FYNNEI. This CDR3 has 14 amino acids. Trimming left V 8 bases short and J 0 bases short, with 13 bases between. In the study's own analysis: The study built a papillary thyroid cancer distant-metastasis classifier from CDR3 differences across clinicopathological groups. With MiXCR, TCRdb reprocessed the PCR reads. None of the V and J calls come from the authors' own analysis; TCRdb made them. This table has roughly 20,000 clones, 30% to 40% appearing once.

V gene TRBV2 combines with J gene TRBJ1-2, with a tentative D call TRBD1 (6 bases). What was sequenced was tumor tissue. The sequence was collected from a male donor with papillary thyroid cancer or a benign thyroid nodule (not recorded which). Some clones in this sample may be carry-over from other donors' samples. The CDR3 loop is CASSRRDTNYGYTF. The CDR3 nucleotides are TGTGCCAGCTCTCGAAGGGACACTAACTATGGCTACACCTTC. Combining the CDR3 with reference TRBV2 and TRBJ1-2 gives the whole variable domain EPEVTQTPSHQVTQMGQEVILRCVPISNHLYFYWYRQILGQKVEFLVSFYNNEISEKSEIFDDQFSVERPDGSNFTLKIRSTKLEDSAMYFCASSRRDTNYGYTFGSGTRLTVV.